These T cell receptor beta chains were read from a single sample in a study of T cells in Graves' hyperthyroidism and ophthalmopathy. TCRdb re-derived calls from the multiplex PCR reads in MiXCR, one entry per CDR3 protein. This table has 270,000 or so distinct CDR3 sequences, under 30% appearing once. Sequencing was carried out using blood. The source of these receptors is a man aged 35-49 years with Graves' hyperthyroidism that later progressed to Graves' ophthalmopathy. The CDR3 runs from the conserved cysteine through the conserved F or W. Each record gives: CDR3 protein, CDR3 DNA, clone size, V gene, J gene, CDR3 length, D gene. A D gene is named only where the DNA matches it firmly. The size entry is marked missing in some rows and otherwise reads once, few, many or a size class.

CDR3aa: CATRQFVGGQNTGELFF
CDR3nt: TGTGCCACCAGACAGTTTGTGGGTGGACAGAACACCGGGGAGCTGTTTTTT
abundance: many
v_gene: TRBV15
j_gene: TRBJ2-2
len: 17
d_gene: -

CDR3aa: CASSPTVQETQYF
CDR3nt: TGTGCCAGCAGCCCGACAGTTCAAGAGACCCAGTACTTC
abundance: many
v_gene: TRBV7-9
j_gene: TRBJ2-5
len: 13
d_gene: -

CDR3aa: CAWNRAGTGTEAFF
CDR3nt: TGTGCCTGGAACCGCGCGGGTACCGGCACTGAAGCTTTCTTT
abundance: -
v_gene: TRBV30
j_gene: TRBJ1-1
len: 14
d_gene: -

CDR3aa: CASSGTSGIFYEQFF
CDR3nt: TGTGCCAGCAGCGGTACTAGCGGGATATTCTATGAGCAGTTCTTC
abundance: few
v_gene: TRBV11-2
j_gene: TRBJ2-1
len: 15
d_gene: TRBD2

CDR3aa: CASSMGGQYEQYF
CDR3nt: TGTGCCAGTAGTATGGGGGGGCAGTACGAGCAGTACTTC
abundance: many
v_gene: TRBV19
j_gene: TRBJ2-7
len: 13
d_gene: -

CDR3aa: CASSYWAGSYEQYF
CDR3nt: TGTGCCAGCAGTTATTGGGCCGGCTCCTACGAGCAGTACTTC
abundance: many
v_gene: TRBV6-5
j_gene: TRBJ2-7
len: 14
d_gene: -

CDR3aa: CASSYGPAGNPYEQYF
CDR3nt: TGTGCCAGCAGTTACGGCCCCGCAGGGAACCCCTACGAGCAGTACTTC
abundance: many
v_gene: TRBV6-2/TRBV6-3
j_gene: TRBJ2-7
len: 16
d_gene: -

CDR3aa: CSARYGGSDTEAFF
CDR3nt: TGCAGTGCTAGATACGGGGGATCAGACACTGAAGCCTTCTTT
abundance: many
v_gene: TRBV20-1
j_gene: TRBJ1-1
len: 14
d_gene: -

CDR3aa: CSAPSGTEVTQYF
CDR3nt: TGCAGTGCTCCTTCTGGGACAGAAGTGACCCAGTACTTC
abundance: -
v_gene: TRBV20-1
j_gene: TRBJ2-5
len: 13
d_gene: TRBD1

CDR3aa: CAWSGQGRTEAFF
CDR3nt: TGTGCCTGGAGTGGACAGGGGAGAACTGAAGCTTTCTTT
abundance: many
v_gene: TRBV30
j_gene: TRBJ1-1
len: 13
d_gene: TRBD1

CDR3aa: CASSFRQGDGYTF
CDR3nt: TGTGCCAGCAGCTTTAGACAGGGTGATGGCTACACCTTC
abundance: many
v_gene: TRBV11-3
j_gene: TRBJ1-2
len: 13
d_gene: TRBD1

CDR3aa: CASSEHLAKQETQYF
CDR3nt: TGTGCCAGCAGTGAACACCTAGCGAAGCAAGAGACCCAGTACTTC
abundance: many
v_gene: TRBV6-1
j_gene: TRBJ2-5
len: 15
d_gene: -

CDR3aa: CASSPTGVYTGELFF
CDR3nt: TGTGCCAGCAGTCCTACTGGGGTGTACACCGGGGAGCTGTTTTTT
abundance: many
v_gene: TRBV28
j_gene: TRBJ2-2
len: 15
d_gene: -

CDR3aa: CSARASPDTEAFF
CDR3nt: TGCAGTGCTAGGGCCTCCCCTGACACTGAAGCTTTCTTT
abundance: many
v_gene: TRBV20-1
j_gene: TRBJ1-1
len: 13
d_gene: -

CDR3aa: CASSFSGGRAAFF
CDR3nt: TGTGCCAGCAGTTTTTCCGGGGGAAGGGCGGCTTTCTTT
abundance: -
v_gene: TRBV12-3/TRBV12-4
j_gene: TRBJ1-1
len: 13
d_gene: -

CDR3aa: CASSRGSGLSNTEAFF
CDR3nt: TGTGCCAGCAGCCGAGGGTCAGGTCTGTCGAACACTGAAGCTTTCTTT
abundance: once
v_gene: TRBV11-2
j_gene: TRBJ1-1
len: 16
d_gene: -

CDR3aa: CASSLGTGGTGELFF
CDR3nt: TGTGCCAGCAGTTTGGGGACAGGGGGGACCGGGGAGCTGTTTTTT
abundance: many
v_gene: TRBV12-3/TRBV12-4
j_gene: TRBJ2-2
len: 15
d_gene: TRBD1

CDR3aa: CASSAVLAGGPQSEQYF
CDR3nt: TGTGCCAGCAGTGCTGTTTTAGCGGGAGGGCCTCAAAGCGAGCAGTACTTC
abundance: many
v_gene: TRBV6-1
j_gene: TRBJ2-7
len: 17
d_gene: TRBD2

CDR3aa: CAQQRDTGELFF
CDR3nt: TGTGCCCAGCAGAGAGACACCGGGGAGCTGTTTTTT
abundance: -
v_gene: TRBV12-3/TRBV12-4
j_gene: TRBJ2-2
len: 12
d_gene: -

CDR3aa: CAWSVAHEQYF
CDR3nt: TGTGCCTGGAGTGTGGCCCACGAGCAGTACTTC
abundance: many
v_gene: TRBV30
j_gene: TRBJ2-7
len: 11
d_gene: -

CDR3aa: CASSLIPGTGWFYEQYF
CDR3nt: TGTGCCAGCAGCTTGATACCGGGGACAGGATGGTTTTACGAGCAGTACTTC
abundance: many
v_gene: TRBV5-5
j_gene: TRBJ2-7
len: 17
d_gene: TRBD1

CDR3aa: CASSARVPETQYF
CDR3nt: TGTGCCAGCAGTGCCCGCGTTCCAGAGACCCAGTACTTC
abundance: many
v_gene: TRBV6-2/TRBV6-3
j_gene: TRBJ2-5
len: 13
d_gene: -

CDR3aa: CSVYGTSEWGSYEQYF
CDR3nt: TGCAGCGTTTATGGGACTAGCGAATGGGGATCCTACGAGCAGTACTTC
abundance: -
v_gene: TRBV29-1
j_gene: TRBJ2-7
len: 16
d_gene: TRBD2

CDR3aa: CASSLYLAGEEETQYF
CDR3nt: TGTGCCAGCAGCTTATATCTAGCGGGGGAGGAAGAGACCCAGTACTTC
abundance: -
v_gene: TRBV11-3
j_gene: TRBJ2-5
len: 16
d_gene: TRBD2

CDR3aa: CASTSGSGGPRETQYF
CDR3nt: TGTGCCAGCACCTCAGGGTCGGGGGGCCCCCGAGAGACCCAGTACTTC
abundance: many
v_gene: TRBV12-3/TRBV12-4
j_gene: TRBJ2-5
len: 16
d_gene: -

CDR3aa: CASSAGGFTEAFF
CDR3nt: TGTGCCAGCAGTGCAGGGGGATTCACTGAAGCTTTCTTT
abundance: -
v_gene: TRBV6-1
j_gene: TRBJ1-1
len: 13
d_gene: TRBD1

CDR3aa: CASSEFESGSYTF
CDR3nt: TGTGCCAGCAGTGAATTCGAGTCGGGAAGCTACACCTTC
abundance: many
v_gene: TRBV25-1
j_gene: TRBJ1-2
len: 13
d_gene: -

CDR3aa: CASSLALGLANEQYF
CDR3nt: TGTGCCAGCAGCTTAGCCTTAGGACTAGCGAACGAGCAGTACTTC
abundance: many
v_gene: TRBV11-1
j_gene: TRBJ2-7
len: 15
d_gene: TRBD2

CDR3aa: CASGGLAEDEQYF
CDR3nt: TGTGCCAGCGGGGGACTAGCGGAAGACGAGCAGTACTTC
abundance: many
v_gene: TRBV3-1
j_gene: TRBJ2-7
len: 13
d_gene: TRBD2

CDR3aa: CATSDKAGGGARETQYF
CDR3nt: TGTGCCACCAGTGACAAGGCGGGGGGGGGAGCACGAGAGACCCAGTACTTC
abundance: -
v_gene: TRBV24-1
j_gene: TRBJ2-5
len: 17
d_gene: TRBD2

CDR3aa: CSAVRDTSGYGYTF
CDR3nt: TGCAGTGCCGTAAGGGATACCTCGGGTTATGGCTACACCTTC
abundance: -
v_gene: TRBV20-1
j_gene: TRBJ1-2
len: 14
d_gene: -

CDR3aa: CASSTTGRMNTEAFF
CDR3nt: TGTGCCAGCAGTACAACAGGGAGGATGAACACTGAAGCTTTCTTT
abundance: many
v_gene: TRBV27
j_gene: TRBJ1-1
len: 15
d_gene: -

CDR3aa: CASSYWAGPYEQYF
CDR3nt: TGTGCCAGCAGTTACTGGGCGGGACCCTACGAGCAGTACTTC
abundance: -
v_gene: TRBV6-2/TRBV6-3
j_gene: TRBJ2-7
len: 14
d_gene: -

CDR3aa: CATFPGFGMNTEAFF
CDR3nt: TGTGCCACCTTCCCTGGGTTCGGGATGAACACTGAAGCTTTCTTT
abundance: many
v_gene: TRBV10-3
j_gene: TRBJ1-1
len: 15
d_gene: -

CDR3aa: CASSVKQMNTEAFF
CDR3nt: TGTGCCAGCAGTGTGAAACAGATGAACACTGAAGCTTTCTTT
abundance: once
v_gene: TRBV6-1
j_gene: TRBJ1-1
len: 14
d_gene: -

CDR3aa: CASSYAKDAYEQYF
CDR3nt: TGTGCCAGCAGTTACGCCAAGGACGCCTACGAGCAGTACTTC
abundance: -
v_gene: TRBV6-5
j_gene: TRBJ2-7
len: 14
d_gene: -

CDR3aa: CASSPMSGNTEAFF
CDR3nt: TGTGCCAGCAGCCCGATGTCGGGGAACACTGAAGCTTTCTTT
abundance: many
v_gene: TRBV11-3
j_gene: TRBJ1-1
len: 14
d_gene: -

CDR3aa: CATSRGGGGAKTQYF
CDR3nt: TGTGCCACCAGCAGAGGTGGCGGGGGTGCAAAGACCCAGTACTTC
abundance: -
v_gene: TRBV15
j_gene: TRBJ2-5
len: 15
d_gene: TRBD2

CDR3aa: CASHGQGAYEQYF
CDR3nt: TGTGCCAGCCACGGACAGGGGGCGTACGAGCAGTACTTC
abundance: many
v_gene: TRBV25-1
j_gene: TRBJ2-7
len: 13
d_gene: TRBD1

CDR3aa: CASSLNLPSSSYEQYF
CDR3nt: TGTGCCAGCAGCTTAAATCTTCCCAGCAGCTCCTACGAGCAGTACTTC
abundance: many
v_gene: TRBV7-3
j_gene: TRBJ2-7
len: 16
d_gene: -

CDR3aa: CASSLTPQGTGYGYTF
CDR3nt: TGTGCCAGCAGTTTAACCCCTCAGGGGACGGGCTATGGCTACACCTTC
abundance: many
v_gene: TRBV12-3/TRBV12-4
j_gene: TRBJ1-2
len: 16
d_gene: -

CDR3aa: CVTSIGGPQETQYF
CDR3nt: TGCGTCACCAGCATTGGGGGGCCACAAGAGACCCAGTACTTC
abundance: many
v_gene: TRBV5-1
j_gene: TRBJ2-5
len: 14
d_gene: -

CDR3aa: CASSPRTGPREQYF
CDR3nt: TGTGCCAGCTCACCGAGGACAGGGCCCCGCGAGCAGTACTTC
abundance: -
v_gene: TRBV18
j_gene: TRBJ2-7
len: 14
d_gene: TRBD1

CDR3aa: CATSSETGTAGNTIYF
CDR3nt: TGTGCCACCAGCAGTGAGACAGGGACGGCGGGAAACACCATATATTTT
abundance: many
v_gene: TRBV15
j_gene: TRBJ1-3
len: 16
d_gene: TRBD1

CDR3aa: CASSFSPGTSAYEQYF
CDR3nt: TGTGCCAGCAGTTTCTCGCCCGGGACTAGCGCCTACGAGCAGTACTTC
abundance: many
v_gene: TRBV27
j_gene: TRBJ2-7
len: 16
d_gene: TRBD2

CDR3aa: CASSLTPVNTGELFF
CDR3nt: TGTGCCAGCAGCTTAACCCCCGTCAACACCGGGGAGCTGTTTTTT
abundance: many
v_gene: TRBV7-9
j_gene: TRBJ2-2
len: 15
d_gene: -

CDR3aa: CASSLFGEGQPQHF
CDR3nt: TGTGCCAGCAGTTTATTTGGGGAGGGACAGCCCCAGCATTTT
abundance: many
v_gene: TRBV27
j_gene: TRBJ1-5
len: 14
d_gene: -

CDR3aa: CASSLRINRVHEQYF
CDR3nt: TGTGCCAGCAGTTTAAGAATCAACAGGGTCCACGAGCAGTACTTC
abundance: -
v_gene: TRBV12-3/TRBV12-4
j_gene: TRBJ2-7
len: 15
d_gene: -

CDR3aa: CASGSETQYF
CDR3nt: TGTGCTAGTGGTTCGGAGACCCAGTACTTC
abundance: many
v_gene: TRBV12-5
j_gene: TRBJ2-5
len: 10
d_gene: -

CDR3aa: CATSDPDRAGEQYF
CDR3nt: TGTGCCACCAGTGATCCGGACAGGGCGGGCGAGCAGTACTTC
abundance: -
v_gene: TRBV24-1
j_gene: TRBJ2-7
len: 14
d_gene: TRBD1

CDR3aa: CAWTVGTANSPLHF
CDR3nt: TGTGCCTGGACTGTAGGGACAGCTAATTCACCCCTCCACTTT
abundance: many
v_gene: TRBV30
j_gene: TRBJ1-6
len: 14
d_gene: TRBD1

CDR3aa: CASSLLPGGYEQYF
CDR3nt: TGTGCCAGCAGTTTACTTCCTGGTGGCTACGAGCAATACTTC
abundance: many
v_gene: TRBV28
j_gene: TRBJ2-7
len: 14
d_gene: -

CDR3aa: CAIRDSLDIQYF
CDR3nt: TGTGCCATCAGGGACAGTCTGGACATTCAGTACTTC
abundance: many
v_gene: TRBV10-3
j_gene: TRBJ2-4
len: 12
d_gene: -